Shown below are 14 T cell receptor beta chains from a single sample sequenced in a study of blood T cell repertoires in COVID-19. Produced via immunoSEQ multiplex PCR; TCRdb's table is partial and in-frame only. The sample includes over 60,000 clones, around nine tenths of them seen just once. Material for sequencing was peripheral blood. Source of these receptors: a man between 65 and 80 years old with active or convalescent COVID-19.

V and J are TRBV28 and TRBJ2-7; tentatively, D is TRBD1 (6 bases). This CDR3 is 14 amino acids long. V was clipped by 6 bases and J by 3 bases, with 15 bases between them. Looked up from germline, CDR1 is MDHEN and CDR2 is SYDVKM. The CDR3 reads CASSKPGQYYEQYF. The DNA of the CDR3 is TGTGCCAGCAGCAAACCCGGACAGTACTACGAGCAGTACTTC.

This clone was seen a handful of times. J is TRBJ1-1 and V is TRBV6-2 or TRBV6-3; the D is unclear. Trimming removed 2 bases at V and 7 bases at J, with 11 bases between. Germline V gene data show CDR1 as MNHEY and CDR2 as SVGEGT. This CDR3 is 13 amino acids long. CDR3 coding DNA: TGTGCCAGCAGTTACCTAGGTCAATATGAAGCTTTCTTT. Amino acid sequence: CASSYLGQYEAFF.

The chain recombines TRBV5-1 with TRBJ2-5; 13 bases line up with TRBD2. Unmatched junction bases numbered 4, after V lost 1 base and J lost 4 bases. The germline V gene encodes CDR1 SGHRS and CDR2 YFSETQ. The CDR3 is made up of 16 amino acids. Here the CDR3 reads CASSLTSGGASETQYF. CDR3 DNA: TGCGCCAGCAGCTTGACTAGCGGGGGGGCTTCAGAGACCCAGTACTTC.

V gene TRBV5-1 combines with J gene TRBJ2-1; TRBD2 aligns across 16 bases. Germline loops: CDR1 SGHRS, CDR2 YFSETQ. The CDR3 loop spans 16 amino acids. The J segment lost 7 bases and the V segment lost 3 bases, leaving 4 bases of the junction unmatched. The CDR3 region has the DNA TGCGCCAGCAGCTCGGGACTAGCGGGGGGGCGAAATGAGCAGTTCTTC. Translated: CASSSGLAGGRNEQFF.

This chain joins TRBV29-1 and TRBJ2-1, with a possible D match to TRBD1 (6 bases). The CDR3 totals 11 residues. V shed 7 bases and J shed 5 bases, with 9 bases lying between them. Germline CDR1 SQVTM, CDR2 ANQGSEA. The CDR3 region has the DNA TGCAGCGCCGGGACAAACAATGAGCAGTTCTTC. As protein: CSAGTNNEQFF.

This chain uses TRBV11-3 with TRBJ1-1, with 7 bases that match TRBD1. Germline lookup yields CDR1 SGHNT and CDR2 YENEEA. The CDR3 consists of 15 residues. V shed 5 bases, J shed 2 bases, and the junction held 8 bases outside the gene matches. The CDR3 DNA follows: TGTGCCAGCAGCGCTAGACAGGGCGACAACACTGAAGCTTTCTTT. Its translation: CASSARQGDNTEAFF.

The genes are TRBV21-1 and TRBJ1-1; no DNA check was done on the table's D call, TRBD1. TRBV21-1 is designated a pseudogene. The CDR3 covers 16 residues. DNA of the CDR3: TGTGCCAGCAGCGCTCCGGGACAGGGGGCGTCCACTGAAGCTTTCTTT. It codes for CASSAPGQGASTEAFF.

The gene calls are TRBV28 and TRBJ1-6; D remains ambiguous. The V end was cut by 4 bases, the J end by 8 bases, with 3 bases between. Germline assignment: CDR1 MDHEN and CDR2 SYDVKM. The CDR3 has 11 residues. The CDR3 reads CASSSYSPLHF. CDR3 coding DNA: TGTGCCAGCAGTTCCTATTCACCCCTCCACTTT.

This clone came up once. J is TRBJ1-1 and V is TRBV19, with 8 nucleotides matching TRBD1. Germline loops: CDR1 LNHDA, CDR2 SQIVND (reference sequence). V was clipped by 4 bases and J by 4 bases; unmatched bases: 14. CDR3 length: 17 amino acids. This CDR3 reads CASSTPGQGRGTTEAFF. DNA for the CDR3: TGTGCCAGTAGTACACCCGGACAGGGCCGGGGGACCACTGAAGCTTTCTTT. Combining the CDR3 with reference TRBV19 and TRBJ1-1 gives the whole variable domain DGGITQSPKYLFRKEGQNVTLSCEQNLNHDAMYWYRQDPGQGLRLIYYSQIVNDFQKGDIAEGYSVSREKKESFPLTVTSAQKNPTAFYLCASSTPGQGRGTTEAFFGQGTRLTVV.

The rearrangement links TRBV4-2 to TRBJ2-7; 8 bases agree with TRBD2. This CDR3 has 15 residues. The germline V gene has CDR1 LGHNA and CDR2 YNFKEQ. J lost 2 bases, V lost 0 bases, and 3 bases had no gene match. In DNA form, the CDR3 reads TGTGCCAGCAGCCAAGATAGCGGGGCTGCCTACGAGCAGTACTTC. Residues: CASSQDSGAAYEQYF.

CDR3 region: CASSPSVPGNSYNEQFF. CDR3 nucleotides: TGTGCCAGTTCCCCCTCAGTCCCAGGGAACTCCTACAATGAGCAGTTCTTC. This rearrangement joins TRBV19 to TRBJ2-1; D possibly corresponds to TRBD1 (5 bases). CDR1 LNHDA and CDR2 SQIVND come from the germline V gene (reference sequence). Trimming cost V 8 bases and J 0 bases, with 20 bases left between them. The CDR3 consists of 17 residues.

The chain recombines TRBV30 with TRBJ2-5; 8 bases align to TRBD1. The ends lost 5 bases at V and 2 bases at J; junction bases unmatched: 1. Germline loops: CDR1 GTSNPN, CDR2 SVGIG (reference sequence). This CDR3 region has 12 residues. The CDR3, as DNA: TGTGCCTGGGGACAGGGTCAAGAGACCCAGTACTTC. Translation: CAWGQGQETQYF. The whole variable domain, remainder taken from reference TRBV30 and TRBJ2-5, is SQTIHQWPATLVQPVGSPLSLECTVEGTSNPNLYWYRQAAGRGLQLLFYSVGIGQISSEVPQNLSASRPQDRQFILSSKKLLLSDSGFYLCAWGQGQETQYFGPGTRLLVL.

V is TRBV4-2 and J is TRBJ2-1; 11 bases are shared with TRBD2. J gave up 9 bases and V 0 bases, and 4 bases lay outside the gene matches. In germline, CDR1 is LGHNA, CDR2 YNFKEQ. The length of the CDR3 is 15 residues. The CDR3 spells CASSQDGTSGVEQFF. The CDR3 region has the DNA TGTGCCAGCAGCCAAGATGGGACTAGCGGCGTTGAGCAGTTCTTC.

Here the CDR3 reads CASSETSGSKQYF. The DNA of the CDR3 is TGTGCCAGCAGTGAGACTAGCGGGAGTAAGCAGTACTTC. The chain employs TRBV28 and TRBJ2-7, with TRBD2 matching 12 bases. V dropped 5 bases and J dropped 8; count of bases not matched to a gene: 4. This CDR3 is 13 amino acids long. Germline V lookup: CDR1 MDHEN, CDR2 SYDVKM.